This TCR beta chain came from a study of radiation and T cells in renal cell carcinoma. The study, taken as a whole, reports: Pretreatment tumor biopsies were lacking, so baseline clonotypes are unknown.

The time point denotes: blood 4 weeks post-SBRT, at nephrectomy. Treatment denoted: 15 Gy SBRT to primary tumor, nephrectomy 4 weeks later. Nephrectomy followed 15 Gy stereotactic body radiation by 4 weeks. Radiation-treated patients gave blood at baseline, week 2 and week 4. Germline CDR1 and CDR2: SGHRS and YFSETQ. CDR3 length: 16 residues. The junction had 7 bases not matched to a gene; V was cut back by 1 base and J by 4 bases. Sequencing used immunoSEQ multiplex PCR; TCRdb keeps in-frame clones, though not all of them. The table lists some 150,000 clones, 80% to 90% of them singletons. As for this clone: Its antigen is as yet unknown.

This specimen was blood, taken from a patient whose treatment included radiotherapy and nephrectomy. The J gene is TRBJ2-1, the V gene TRBV5-1, with TRBD2 identical over 8 bases. The receptor was isolated from a woman aged 45-59 years with renal cell carcinoma. The CDR3 protein is CASSLSGTRTYNEQFF. CDR3 DNA sequence: TGCGCCAGCAGCTTGTCCGGGACTAGAACGTACAATGAGCAGTTCTTC.